The 8 T cell receptor beta chains in this list originate from one sample, sequenced in a study of T cell repertoires in cytomegalovirus infection. TCRdb reprocessed the reads with MiXCR, giving one entry per CDR3 protein. The sample has hundreds of thousands of distinct CDR3 sequences; approximately 33% are singletons. The sample consisted of PBMCs. Receptor source: a human donor in good health (CMV status not recorded). Some clones in this sample may be carry-over from other donors' samples.

This clonotype turned up a few times. The chain carries TRBV28 and TRBJ2-7; D might be TRBD2 (5 bases). Germline V lookup: CDR1 MDHEN, CDR2 SYDVKM. V was shortened by 3 bases and J by 2 bases, with 14 bases between the two germline ends. The CDR3 extends over 15 amino acids. CDR3 sequence reads: CASSFMASTPYEQYF. CDR3 sequence (DNA): TGTGCCAGCAGTTTTATGGCTAGCACCCCCTACGAGCAGTACTTC.

This clonotype appeared many times. The V call is TRBV7-8, the J call TRBJ1-5, with 9 bases aligning to TRBD1. Germline CDR1 and CDR2: SGHVS and FQNEAQ. Unmatched junction bases numbered 5, after V lost 4 bases and J lost 4 bases. This CDR3 comprises 15 residues. The CDR3, as DNA: TGTGCCAGCAGCTCCCCCGGGACAGGGAATCAGCCCCAGCATTTT. Amino acid sequence: CASSSPGTGNQPQHF.

This chain links TRBV5-1 with TRBJ1-1; D is uncertain. Germline V gives CDR1 SGHRS, CDR2 YFSETQ. The CDR3 loop spans 15 amino acids. V was clipped by 4 bases and J by 1 base, with 14 bases between them. The DNA for the CDR3 is TGCGCCAGCAGCCCCCCGGAGGTACCGAACACTGAAGCTTTCTTT. This sequence encodes CASSPPEVPNTEAFF.

This clonotype was counted only a few times. CDR3 residues: CASSSAGGGSNEKLFF. The DNA for the CDR3 is TGCGCCAGCAGCTCGGCGGGGGGAGGATCTAATGAAAAACTGTTTTTT. The chain links TRBV5-1 to TRBJ1-4, with D perhaps matching TRBD1 (5 bases). The CDR3 has 16 amino acids. Trimming stripped 3 bases from V and 3 bases from J, with 15 bases between. CDR1 and CDR2 (germline): SGHRS, YFSETQ.

The chain recombines TRBV20-1 with TRBJ1-4, with D unresolved. The CDR3 length is 15 residues. Germline loops: CDR1 DFQATT, CDR2 SNEGSKA (reference sequence). Trimming left V 1 base short and J 0 bases short, with 9 bases between. CDR3 in amino acids: CSARGQAATNEKLFF. CDR3 coding DNA: TGCAGTGCTAGAGGGCAGGCTGCAACTAATGAAAAACTGTTTTTT.

The J gene is TRBJ1-1, the V gene TRBV5-1; D is unresolved. The V gene's germline CDR1 is SGHRS and CDR2 YFSETQ. This CDR3 is built from 14 residues. Trimming left V 0 bases short and J 6 bases short, with 12 bases between. The chain's CDR3 is CASSLAVANAEAFF. The CDR3 region has the DNA TGCGCCAGCAGCTTGGCGGTTGCCAACGCTGAAGCTTTCTTT. Full variable domain (missing parts from reference TRBV5-1 and TRBJ1-1): KAGVTQTPRYLIKTRGQQVTLSCSPISGHRSVSWYQQTPGQGLQFLFEYFSETQRNKGNFPGRFSGRQFSNSRSEMNVSTLELGDSALYLCASSLAVANAEAFFGQGTRLTVV.

This clonotype has just a few counts. The gene calls are TRBV7-2 and TRBJ2-3; D remains ambiguous. Germline loops: CDR1 SGHTA, CDR2 FQGNSA. The V end lost 3 bases, the J end lost 9 bases, and 10 bases lay between the germline ends. The CDR3 covers 12 residues. CDR3 protein: CASSLKLQTQYF. The CDR3 nucleotides read TGTGCCAGCAGCTTGAAACTACAGACGCAGTATTTT.

The chain couples TRBV27 to TRBJ1-5, with D unclear. CDR3 length equals 11 residues. V was shortened by 3 bases and J by 6 bases, with 3 bases between the two germline ends. Germline CDR1 and CDR2: MNHEY and SMNVEV (reference sequence). DNA for the CDR3: TGTGCCAGCAGTTTGACTCAGCCCCAGCATTTT. This gives the protein CASSLTQPQHF.